Following are 21 T cell receptor beta chains from one sample sequenced in a study of Ad26.COV2.S vaccination and SARS-CoV-2 variants. Regarding treatment: 15 to 20 received Ad26.COV2.S at low or high dose, single or two shots; several received placebo; per-sample allocation not given. Repertoires come from day 63 after the first vaccine or placebo injection. The table came from immunoSEQ multiplex PCR; TCRdb's copy has only in-frame clones and leaves some out. The sample carries some 370,000 clones, about 80% recorded once. The specimen was peripheral blood, collected in a trial of Ad26.COV2.S vaccine versus placebo. The receptor set was obtained from a person aged 18-65 years who received the Ad26.COV2.S COVID-19 vaccine or a placebo.

The chain employs TRBV28 and TRBJ1-5, with a possible D match to TRBD1 (6 bases). Germline CDR1 and CDR2: MDHEN and SYDVKM. V lost 6 bases, J lost 1 base, and 10 bases lay in between. This CDR3 spans 14 amino acids. The CDR3 nucleotides read TGTGCCAGCAGACACAGGGTAAGCAATCAGCCCCAGCATTTT. Translated: CASRHRVSNQPQHF.

The chain joins TRBV7-9 to TRBJ2-1, with a tentative D call TRBD2 (7 bases). Germline CDR1 is SEHNR and CDR2 is FQNEAQ (reference sequence). The CDR3 runs to 16 residues. V lost 5 bases, J lost 3 bases, and 17 bases lay in between. The CDR3 sequence is CASSREGRGYYNEQFF. CDR3 DNA sequence: TGTGCCAGCAGCCGAGAGGGGAGGGGGTACTACAATGAGCAGTTCTTC.

This rearrangement joins TRBV11-2 to TRBJ1-3; 7 positions agree with TRBD1. The germline V gene encodes CDR1 SGHAT and CDR2 FQNNGV. The CDR3 is made up of 14 amino acids. With 5 bases clipped from V and 4 bases from J, the junction kept 5 bases outside the gene matches. The DNA of the CDR3 is TGTGCCAGCAGCCAAGGGGGCGCAGGAAACACCATATATTTT. Protein sequence: CASSQGGAGNTIYF. The whole variable domain, remainder taken from reference TRBV11-2 and TRBJ1-3, is EAGVAQSPRYKIIEKRQSVAFWCNPISGHATLYWYQQILGQGPKLLIQFQNNGVVDDSQLPKDRFSAERLKGVDSTLKIQPAKLEDSAVYLCASSQGGAGNTIYFGEGSWLTVV.

The chain couples TRBV5-1 to TRBJ1-3; D possibly corresponds to TRBD1 (6 bases). CDR3 length equals 15 residues. Trimming took 5 bases from V and 0 from J, leaving 12 bases between them. Germline V gene lookup returns CDR1 SGHRS and CDR2 YFSETQ. The CDR3 loop reads CASSGGGLSGNTIYF. The CDR3, as DNA: TGCGCCAGCAGTGGAGGGGGGCTCTCTGGAAACACCATATATTTT.

The gene calls are TRBV5-4 and TRBJ2-2; D remains unclear. In germline, CDR1 is SGHNT, CDR2 YYREEE (reference sequence). The V gene lost 4 bases and the J gene lost 7 bases, with 11 bases spanning the gap. The length of the CDR3 is 13 residues. In DNA, the CDR3 is TGTGCCAGCAGCCACGACCCGAACGGGGAGCTGTTTTTT. Its translation is CASSHDPNGELFF.

V and J are TRBV6-1 and TRBJ1-2; maybe TRBD1 (6 bases). Trimming cost V 1 base and J 3 bases, with 6 bases left between them. The CDR3 is made up of 13 amino acids. Germline V gene sequence: CDR1 MNHNS, CDR2 SASEGT. The CDR3 region is CASSEGGHYGYTF. Written as DNA, the CDR3 is TGTGCCAGCAGTGAAGGGGGGCACTATGGCTACACCTTC.

The genes are TRBV7-6 and TRBJ2-3, with D hard to call. The germline gives CDR1 SGHVS, CDR2 FNYEAQ. Trimming stripped 1 base from V and 3 bases from J, with 5 bases between. There are 13 residues in the CDR3. CDR3 amino acids: CASSLGPTDTQYF. CDR3 DNA sequence: TGTGCCAGCAGCTTAGGGCCAACAGATACGCAGTATTTT.

This clone turned up a few times. This rearrangement joins TRBV7-9 to TRBJ1-1; no definite D call. The germline V and J ends were trimmed by 5 bases and 0 bases, with 10 bases remaining between them. The CDR3 extends over 14 amino acids. In germline, CDR1 is SEHNR, CDR2 FQNEAQ (reference sequence). CDR3: CASSPDGMNTEAFF. Here the CDR3 DNA reads TGTGCCAGCAGCCCGGATGGGATGAACACTGAAGCTTTCTTT.

The chain combines TRBV6-5 with TRBJ1-6; D is unresolved. There are 13 residues in the CDR3. V dropped 7 bases and J dropped 13 bases, with 17 bases sitting between them. From germline, CDR1 is MNHEY and CDR2 SVGAGI. The CDR3 DNA follows: TGTGCCAGCAATATAGATCTTGACGGGCCCCTCCACTTT. Amino acids: CASNIDLDGPLHF.

This rearrangement joins TRBV10-3 to TRBJ2-7; the match to TRBD1 covers 7 bases. The CDR3 totals 15 residues. The ends lost 3 bases at V and 3 bases at J; junction bases unmatched: 8. Looked up from germline, CDR1 is ENHRY and CDR2 is SYGVKD. The CDR3 DNA sequence: TGTGCCATCAGTGACCCCGGGACAGCGGACTACGAGCAGTACTTC. This translates into CAISDPGTADYEQYF.

The J gene is TRBJ1-3, the V gene TRBV5-1, with a tentative D call TRBD1 (5 bases). The V end was cut by 1 base, the J end by 0 bases, with 14 bases between. Per germline, CDR1 SGHRS and CDR2 YFSETQ. This CDR3 comprises 17 residues. The CDR3 region is CASSLTQTASSGNTIYF. The CDR3 nucleotides are TGCGCCAGCAGCTTGACCCAGACAGCCTCCTCTGGAAACACCATATATTTT. Together with reference TRBV5-1 and TRBJ1-3, the CDR3 gives the full variable domain: KAGVTQTPRYLIKTRGQQVTLSCSPISGHRSVSWYQQTPGQGLQFLFEYFSETQRNKGNFPGRFSGRQFSNSRSEMNVSTLELGDSALYLCASSLTQTASSGNTIYFGEGSWLTVV.

About this clone itself: The junction and the germline gene differ at one end; a read error may be behind it. V usage is TRBV5-6 and J usage is TRBJ2-1; D not certain. The germline V gene encodes CDR1 SGHDT and CDR2 YYEEEE. This CDR3 is built from 12 residues. CDR3 nucleotide sequence: TGTGCCAGCAGCTTGGTCTACGATGAGCAGTTCTTC. It translates to CASSLVYDEQFF.

J is TRBJ2-7 and V is TRBV27; 7 nucleotides line up with TRBD1. The CDR3 covers 17 residues. In germline, CDR1 is MNHEY, CDR2 SMNVEV (reference sequence). Trimming took 0 bases from V and 0 from J; bases not matched to a gene: 8. The CDR3 region has the DNA TGTGCCAGCAGTTTATCGAACCGGGACAGAAGCTCCTACGAGCAGTACTTC. It codes for CASSLSNRDRSSYEQYF.

V gene TRBV5-6 combines with J gene TRBJ1-2; possible D gene TRBD1, 5 bases. The germline V gene has CDR1 SGHDT and CDR2 YYEEEE. Trimming left V 1 base short and J 1 base short, with 11 bases between. This CDR3 comprises 15 residues. This CDR3 reads CASSLRQKLNYGYTF. Written as DNA, the CDR3 is TGTGCCAGCAGCTTGAGACAGAAGCTTAACTATGGCTACACCTTC.

The chain links TRBV5-1 to TRBJ1-2, with 7 bases matching TRBD1. This CDR3 comprises 15 residues. Germline V gene lookup returns CDR1 SGHRS and CDR2 YFSETQ. V was pared by 4 bases and J by 4 bases, with 10 bases of the junction left unmatched. CDR3 sequence: CASSIQGDAPYGYTF. The CDR3 DNA sequence: TGCGCCAGCAGCATCCAGGGGGATGCTCCCTATGGCTACACCTTC.

The gene calls are TRBV5-1 and TRBJ1-1; D is possibly TRBD1 (6 bases). Germline assignment: CDR1 SGHRS and CDR2 YFSETQ. Deletions cut 4 bases from V and 5 bases from J, with 15 bases between. The CDR3 spans 14 residues. CDR3 sequence: CASSAGQGETEAFF. CDR3 in DNA: TGCGCCAGCAGCGCGGGACAAGGAGAGACTGAAGCTTTCTTT.

This rearrangement joins TRBV4-1 to TRBJ1-1; D is unclear. Germline CDR1 reads MGHRA; CDR2 reads YSYEKL. CDR3 size: 14 residues. The V end was cut by 1 base, the J end by 11 bases, with 17 bases between. The CDR3 protein is CASSQGRPVGSAFF. The DNA for the CDR3 is TGCGCCAGCAGCCAAGGAAGGCCGGTGGGGAGCGCTTTCTTT.

The genes are TRBV7-2 and TRBJ2-5; TRBD2 agrees at 9 bases. The trim removed 1 base at V and 6 bases at J, leaving 6 bases unmatched. Per germline, CDR1 SGHTA and CDR2 FQGNSA. This CDR3 has 15 residues. The CDR3 here is CASSLGGGAGKTQYF. CDR3 nucleotides: TGTGCCAGCAGCTTAGGCGGGGGGGCCGGAAAGACCCAGTACTTC.

The rearrangement links TRBV5-1 to TRBJ2-1; 8 bases map to TRBD2. V shed 2 bases and J 12 bases; nucleotides not matched to a gene: 13. The CDR3 is 15 residues long. Germline lookup yields CDR1 SGHRS and CDR2 YFSETQ. The CDR3 region is CASSLVAGREAVQFF. The CDR3 bases are TGCGCCAGCAGCTTAGTAGCGGGGCGGGAGGCCGTGCAGTTCTTC.

V is TRBV5-6 and J is TRBJ1-2; D gene ambiguous. This CDR3 comprises 14 residues. Trimming removed 4 bases at V and 6 bases at J, with 16 bases between. The V gene's germline CDR1 is SGHDT and CDR2 YYEEEE. As DNA, the CDR3 is TGTGCCAGCAGCGTGCGGACGGATTTTGATGGCTACACCTTC. Amino acids: CASSVRTDFDGYTF.

This clone showed up just a few times. V is TRBV4-1 and J is TRBJ1-4; tentative D call: TRBD1 (5 bases). Germline V gene lookup returns CDR1 MGHRA and CDR2 YSYEKL. The CDR3 consists of 14 residues. V lost 4 bases and J 7 bases, leaving 13 bases between the germline ends. CDR3 nucleotide sequence: TGCGCCAGCAGCCCCAGCCAGGGTAGTGAAAAACTGTTTTTT. The encoded protein is CASSPSQGSEKLFF.